These 9 T cell receptor beta chains came from one sample sequenced in a study of identifying expanded T cells in peripheral blood. Using immunoSEQ multiplex PCR, the repertoire was profiled, and TCRdb retains in-frame clones only, with some absent. The sample consists of approximately 90,000 clones, almost 90% of them appearing once. Sequences were obtained from blood. The receptors stem from a person aged 18 to 70 in good health.

The chain carries TRBV2 and TRBJ1-2; 10 positions agree with TRBD1. V was pared by 4 bases and J by 7 bases, with 3 bases of the junction left unmatched. CDR1 and CDR2 from the germline V gene are SNHLY and FYNNEI. The CDR3 runs to 13 residues. In nucleotides, the CDR3 is TGTGCCAGCAGTGGGGACAGGGGCTTTGGCTACACCTTC. It codes for CASSGDRGFGYTF.

The chain combines TRBV30 with TRBJ1-4; D not certain. The CDR3 extends over 16 amino acids. The V gene's germline CDR1 is GTSNPN and CDR2 SVGIG (reference sequence). The germline V and J ends were trimmed by 1 base and 5 bases, with 17 bases remaining between them. This chain's CDR3 is CAWSGLTGFKNEKLFF. The CDR3 nucleotides read TGTGCCTGGAGTGGACTGACGGGGTTTAAAAATGAAAAACTGTTTTTT.

The V and J genes are TRBV13 and TRBJ2-1; D is uncertain. The CDR3 is made up of 13 amino acids. The germline V gene encodes CDR1 PRHDT and CDR2 FYEKMQ (reference sequence). Trimming cost V 0 bases and J 9 bases, with 9 bases left between them. Here the CDR3 DNA reads TGTGCCAGCAGCTTAGGGCAGGAGCCTGAGCAGTTCTTC. It specifies CASSLGQEPEQFF.

The chain combines TRBV30 with TRBJ2-3; TRBD2 agrees at 11 bases. Losses at the gene ends were 4 bases for V and 4 bases for J; bases not matched to a gene: 4. Germline-derived CDR1 and CDR2 are GTSNPN and SVGIG (reference sequence). The CDR3 loop spans 14 amino acids. CDR3 coding DNA: TGTGCCTGGACGCTAGCGGGGGGCGCAGATACGCAGTATTTT. The encoded protein is CAWTLAGGADTQYF.

The chain carries TRBV30 and TRBJ1-5; 8 bases agree with TRBD1. CDR1 is GTSNPN, CDR2 SVGIG, per germline (reference sequence). CDR3 length equals 14 residues. The trim removed 7 bases at V and 2 bases at J, leaving 7 bases unmatched. CDR3 nucleotides: TGTGCCTACAGGGGGGCGCTTGGCAATCAGCCCCAGCATTTT. Protein product: CAYRGALGNQPQHF.

This chain joins TRBV20-1 and TRBJ1-4; D is unresolved. This CDR3 is 11 amino acids long. Trimming cost V 4 bases and J 7 bases, with 7 bases left between them. Germline CDR1 is DFQATT and CDR2 is SNEGSKA (reference sequence). CDR3 amino acids: CSATFSEKLFF. As DNA, the CDR3 is TGCAGTGCTACGTTCAGTGAAAAACTGTTTTTT.

DNA for the CDR3: TGTGCCAGCAGCCCGGAGGGGGATGGCTACACCTTC. Residues: CASSPEGDGYTF. This chain joins TRBV11-2 and TRBJ1-2; D might be TRBD1 (6 bases). Germline V gives CDR1 SGHAT, CDR2 FQNNGV. The CDR3 extends over 12 amino acids. Trimming shortened V by 5 bases and J by 6 bases, and 10 bases separated the two germline ends. The variable domain in full, completed from reference TRBV11-2 and TRBJ1-2, reads EAGVAQSPRYKIIEKRQSVAFWCNPISGHATLYWYQQILGQGPKLLIQFQNNGVVDDSQLPKDRFSAERLKGVDSTLKIQPAKLEDSAVYLCASSPEGDGYTFGSGTRLTVV.

The chain has TRBV10-3 and TRBJ2-7; D may be TRBD1 (6 bases). The germline V and J ends were trimmed by 6 bases and 0 bases, with 12 bases remaining between them. The CDR3 totals 14 residues. CDR1 and CDR2 (germline): ENHRY, SYGVKD. The chain's CDR3 is CAIRQGYSSYEQYF. In DNA form, the CDR3 reads TGTGCCATCAGGCAGGGGTATAGCTCCTACGAGCAGTACTTC.

The chain has TRBV11-2 and TRBJ2-5; TRBD2 matches 8 bases. The CDR3 extends over 16 amino acids. Per the germline V gene, CDR1 is SGHAT and CDR2 is FQNNGV. Losses at the gene ends were 1 base for V and 5 bases for J; bases not matched to a gene: 9. The chain's CDR3 is CASSLGPTGGPETQYF. The CDR3 bases are TGTGCCAGCAGCTTAGGCCCAACGGGAGGGCCGGAGACCCAGTACTTC.